This TCR beta chain emerged from a study of cytomegalovirus exposure and HLA in healthy donors. Study observations and caveats: There were several of the most significant clusters that appeared linked to common viral pathogens in a later analysis. V- and J-gene trimming of TCR beta was linked (in a later analysis) to a missense DCLRE1C variant. The study reported that TCR beta sequences accurately predicted HLA-A and HLA-B alleles in most subjects. Fewer N-insertions than the 666-donor mean were reportedly shown by an Asian-associated ancestry cluster in a later analysis.

The CDR3 loop spans 15 amino acids. Germline CDR1 is LNHDA and CDR2 is SQIVND (reference sequence). With 5 bases removed from V and 3 bases from J, the gap between germline ends came to 17 bases. PCR was performed using 60 Vbeta and 13 Jbeta primers. Profiling relied on immunoSEQ multiplex PCR, and the TCRdb table lists in-frame clones only, not all of them. The sample lists about 86,000 clones, just over 70% occurring once. For this clone: As yet, its antigen is unknown.

This chain joins TRBV19 and TRBJ2-7, with a possible D match to TRBD1 (5 bases). The sequence derives from a man in his 60s in good health and CMV-seronegative. The sequenced sample consisted of PBMCs. This CDR3 is CASSLSPGQDYEQYF. DNA of the CDR3: TGTGCCAGTAGTCTAAGCCCAGGGCAAGACTACGAGCAGTACTTC. The full variable domain, completed using reference TRBV19 and TRBJ2-7, is DGGITQSPKYLFRKEGQNVTLSCEQNLNHDAMYWYRQDPGQGLRLIYYSQIVNDFQKGDIAEGYSVSREKKESFPLTVTSAQKNPTAFYLCASSLSPGQDYEQYFGPGTRLTVT.